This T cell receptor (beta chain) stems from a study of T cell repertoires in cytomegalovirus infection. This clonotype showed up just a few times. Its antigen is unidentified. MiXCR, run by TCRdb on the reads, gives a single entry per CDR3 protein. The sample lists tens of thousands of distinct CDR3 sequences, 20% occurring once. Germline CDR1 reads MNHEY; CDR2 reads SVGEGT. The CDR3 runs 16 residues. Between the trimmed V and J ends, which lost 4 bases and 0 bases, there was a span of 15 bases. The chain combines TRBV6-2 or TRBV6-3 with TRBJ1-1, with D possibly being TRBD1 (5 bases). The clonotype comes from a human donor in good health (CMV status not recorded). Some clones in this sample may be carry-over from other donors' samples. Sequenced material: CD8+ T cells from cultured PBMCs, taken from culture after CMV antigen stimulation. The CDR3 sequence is CASSSPLRDLNTEAFF. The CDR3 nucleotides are TGTGCCAGCAGTTCACCCCTCAGGGACCTGAACACTGAAGCTTTCTTT.